This T cell receptor beta chain was retrieved from a study of T cells after yellow fever vaccination. TCRdb itself ran the 5' RACE reads through MiXCR, one entry per CDR3 protein. The profile shows over 65,000 distinct CDR3 sequences, about 14% of them singletons. This clonotype was picked up many times. The J segment lost 4 bases and the V segment lost 11 bases, leaving 7 bases of the junction unmatched. The CDR3 sequence is 13 residues long. Germline CDR1 reads MNHNS; CDR2 reads SASEGT. Sequenced here: CD8+ T cells not binding an NS4B(214-222) dextramer, sorted from PBMCs, sampled around 3 weeks after the first yellow fever vaccination. The receptor was isolated from a man aged 18 to 30 who received the YFV17D yellow fever vaccine. V gene TRBV6-1 combines with J gene TRBJ1-1; 10 bases fit TRBD1. CDR3 coding DNA: TGTGCCGCTAAGTGGACAGGGGGCACTGAAGCTTTCTTT. Protein: CAAKWTGGTEAFF.